Detailed here is one T cell receptor (beta chain). The antigen remains unidentified. This specimen belongs to a study of shared clonotypes between healthy human individuals. Study-wide context: CD4 naive and memory got three plates each, CD8 naive two, CD8 memory one.

Assay execution proceeded at the deep level. The DNA input per sorted-subset replicate PCR was 200 ng, corresponding to around 28,000 T cell genomes. Sequencing used immunoSEQ multiplex PCR; TCRdb keeps in-frame clones, though not all of them. The sample holds about a million clones; around 80% are singletons and the top ten take approximately 1.5%. Study-wide findings and caveats: Sorted-subset sequencing was shown by rarefaction to be incomplete despite large depth.

The CDR3 runs 16 residues. Between the trimmed V and J ends, which lost 3 bases and 1 base, there was a span of 13 bases. CDR1 is SGHRS and CDR2 is YFSETQ in the germline V gene. The specimen was memory CD4+ T cells sorted from blood. Noted subset: CD45RA-negative fraction. The chain uses TRBV5-1 and TRBJ2-2; TRBD2 is a possible D gene (6 bases). The sequence derives from a man aged 18 to 30 in good health. The CDR3 sequence is CASSSFLAVNTGELFF. The CDR3, as DNA: TGCGCCAGCAGCTCCTTTTTAGCGGTGAACACCGGGGAGCTGTTTTTT. The whole variable domain, remainder taken from reference TRBV5-1 and TRBJ2-2, is KAGVTQTPRYLIKTRGQQVTLSCSPISGHRSVSWYQQTPGQGLQFLFEYFSETQRNKGNFPGRFSGRQFSNSRSEMNVSTLELGDSALYLCASSSFLAVNTGELFFGEGSRLTVL.